This T cell receptor beta chain was captured by sequencing in a study of post-analysis software for immune sequencing data. From germline, CDR1 is SGHTA and CDR2 FQGNSA. The CDR3 contains 15 residues. The V and J ends lost 5 bases and 2 bases, in that order; junction bases with no gene match: 6. A note on this clonotype: Its antigen is not known.

Study observations and caveats: When the samples were clustered directly with F measure, those that had been prepared in the same batch showed strong co-clustering. About five TRBV segments (TRBV5-6, TRBV5-1 and TRBV20-1 among them) occurred more frequently in patients than in controls. Compared against controls, patients with multiple sclerosis displayed significantly lower normalized Chao1 diversity.

Unique-molecular-identifier-tagged TCR beta cDNA libraries were used. TCRdb reprocessed the PCR reads with MiXCR, giving one entry per CDR3 protein. The table lists hundreds of thousands of distinct CDR3 sequences, 44% of them singletons. This receptor was identified in a girl aged 10-17 years with multiple sclerosis. This rearrangement joins TRBV7-2 to TRBJ2-3, with 8 bases that match TRBD2. Source material: blood. In DNA, the CDR3 is TGTGCCAGCAGCGGAGCGGGAGCCTTCACAGATACGCAGTATTTT. Protein product: CASSGAGAFTDTQYF.